This T cell receptor (beta chain) was obtained from a study of beta chain features in type 1 diabetes. Expressed TCRB transcripts were sequenced, since all the RNA that had been isolated was reverse transcribed. Profiling relied on immunoSEQ multiplex PCR, and the TCRdb table lists in-frame clones only, not all of them. The table has 200,000 to 300,000 clones, about 11% seen once; the top ten hold roughly 0.017%. Study-level findings and limits: TCRB repertoires of naive, central memory and Treg cells appeared more similar among patients than among healthy donors. Type 1 diabetes patients had TCRB CDR3s that were shorter (moderately but significantly so) in all four CD4+ subsets. Fewer junction insertions and more nucleotide deletions appeared in type 1 diabetes patients. An over-representation of cells with high TCR expression could result from cDNA sequencing.

Germline V gene data show CDR1 as SGHNT and CDR2 as YYREEE (reference sequence). Trimming pared 3 bases from V and 0 bases from J, leaving 12 bases between. The CDR3 is 16 amino acids. Sorting that relied on CD45RO/CCR7/CD25/CD127/CD95/CD27 yielded CD4+ naive, central memory, regulatory and stem cell-like memory cells. This clone was counted between two and nine times. Its antigen is unknown. Sequenced sample: naive CD4+ T cells from blood. This sequence was found in a man aged 25-45 years with type 1 diabetes. The genes are TRBV5-4 and TRBJ2-2; a possible D gene is TRBD2 (7 bases). The CDR3 loop reads CASSSGGRSNTGELFF. The CDR3, as DNA: TGTGCCAGCAGCTCGGGGGGCCGATCGAACACCGGGGAGCTGTTTTTT.